One sample yielded the 30 T cell receptor beta chains listed below, sequenced in a study of metastatic and nonmetastatic thyroid tumors (dated by TCRdb to 2018 to 2021). None of the patients had been given any treatment before thyroid surgery. Receptor amplification or capture employed PCR. Sequencing instrument: Illumina HiSeq 4000. TCRdb itself trimmed the public reads at Q25 with fastp, ran MiXCR and retained productive beta chains. Present in this sample are about 39,000 clones, about 12% of which were seen just once. The ten largest clones take up about 10% of the sample. The sequenced sample consisted of blood. The receptors derive from a male donor with papillary thyroid cancer or a benign thyroid nodule (not recorded which). Some clones in this sample may be carry-over from other donors' samples.

This clone turned up a few times. A much bigger clone sits one base away, suggesting this may be a read error. J is TRBJ2-2 and V is TRBV30; D remains unclear. The CDR3 is 15 amino acids. Germline CDR1 GTSNPN, CDR2 SVGIG (reference sequence). This CDR3 is CAWSVAVRNTVELFF. The DNA for the CDR3 is TGTGCCTGGAGCGTGGCCGTACGAAACACCGTGGAGCTGTTTTTT.

A note on this clone: A much larger clone differs by one base, so this may be a read error. Other nucleotide sequences in the sample specify the same CDR3. The chain carries TRBV7-9 and TRBJ2-1, with TRBD1 matching 10 bases. CDR3 length equals 13 residues. CDR1 SEHNR and CDR2 FQNEAQ come from the germline V gene (reference sequence). V lost 5 bases and J lost 9; bases outside the gene matches: 4. DNA of the CDR3: TGTGCCAGCAGCAGGGACAGGGGCAGTGAGCAGTTCTTC. It encodes CASSRDRGSEQFF.

In the case of this clone: An end of the junction does not agree with germline; a read error may underlie this. The chain carries TRBV18 and TRBJ1-1, with a weak D call TRBD1 (5 bases). Per germline, CDR1 KGHSH and CDR2 LQKENI. This CDR3 is 14 amino acids long. CDR3 DNA sequence: TGTGTCAGCTCACCCCCGGGGGTGAACACTGAAGCTTTCTTT. Translation: CVSSPPGVNTEAFF.

There are many counts of this clone. V and J are TRBV20-1 and TRBJ2-3, with 10 bases matching TRBD2. With V trimmed by 3 bases and J by 4 bases, 7 bases remained unmatched. Germline V gene data show CDR1 as DFQATT and CDR2 as SNEGSKA (reference sequence). The CDR3 totals 15 residues. CDR3 residues: CSASKGTSDPDTQYF. CDR3 DNA sequence: TGCAGTGCTAGTAAGGGGACTAGCGATCCAGATACGCAGTATTTT.

Regarding this clone: This may be a read error: a much more frequent sequence differs by one nucleotide. The rearrangement uses TRBV15 and TRBJ1-3; D not resolved. Germline V lookup: CDR1 LNHNV, CDR2 YYDKDF (reference sequence). The CDR3 is made up of 11 amino acids. This chain's CDR3 is CATKYGNTLYF. CDR3 nucleotide sequence: TGTGCCACCAAGTATGGAAACACCTTATATTTT.

Comments on this clone: The germline gene is not matched at one end of the junction; a read error may be the cause. The chain uses TRBV3-1 and TRBJ1-6, with TRBD1 as a possible D gene (5 bases). The CDR3 runs to 13 residues. The germline gives CDR1 LGHDT, CDR2 YNNKEL (reference sequence). Here the CDR3 reads CASRGVDNPPLHF. The CDR3 nucleotides are TGTGCCAGCAGGGGGGTAGATAATCCACCCCTCCACTTT.

At least ten counts were recorded for this clone. This chain links TRBV12-3 or TRBV12-4 with TRBJ2-2, with 10 bases that match TRBD2. Unmatched junction bases numbered 7, after V lost 1 base and J lost 8 bases. The CDR3 totals 16 residues. The CDR3 DNA sequence: TGTGCCAGCAGTTTAGGGCTAGCGGGAGTGGGTGGGGAGCTGTTTTTT. Encoded protein: CASSLGLAGVGGELFF.

There are many counts of this clone. The rearrangement links TRBV11-3 to TRBJ2-5; 14 nucleotides match TRBD2. This CDR3 is 16 amino acids long. V shed 4 bases, J shed 3 bases, and the junction held 4 bases outside the gene matches. Germline V gene sequence: CDR1 SGHNT, CDR2 YENEEA. CDR3 coding DNA: TGTGCCAGCAGCTGGGGGGGACTAGCGGGAGAAGAGACCCAGTACTTC. As protein: CASSWGGLAGEETQYF.

The V call is TRBV4-3, the J call TRBJ2-1, with D possibly matching TRBD2 (5 bases). The CDR3 has 15 amino acids. Looked up from germline, CDR1 is LGHNA and CDR2 is YSLEER. V lost 2 bases to trimming and J lost 6 bases, with 14 bases between them. CDR3 in DNA: TGCGCCAGCAGCCAATTCGTGGGAGTCAGCAATGAGCAGTTCTTC. It specifies CASSQFVGVSNEQFF.

Of note for this clone: Mismatch with germline at one junction end may stem from a read error. The chain joins TRBV27 to TRBJ1-2, with D perhaps TRBD1 (6 bases). Germline loops: CDR1 MNHEY, CDR2 SMNVEV (reference sequence). There are 17 residues in the CDR3. The CDR3 DNA sequence: TGTGCCATCAGTTTAGGGTTGTCGGGGGGACATAACTATGGCTACACCTTC. This codes for CAISLGLSGGHNYGYTF.

This clone showed up many times. The CDR3 sequence: CAIGVGMEETQYF. In DNA, the CDR3 is TGTGCCATCGGAGTAGGGATGGAAGAGACCCAGTACTTC. The chain links TRBV10-3 to TRBJ2-5; no definite D call. The CDR3 has 13 amino acids. With 8 bases removed from V and 3 bases from J, the gap between germline ends came to 13 bases. Germline V lookup: CDR1 ENHRY, CDR2 SYGVKD.

This clone appeared many times. J is TRBJ2-5 and V is TRBV6-2 or TRBV6-3; D possibly matches TRBD1 or TRBD2 (5 bases each). This CDR3 has 15 residues. V lost 6 bases to trimming and J lost 1 base, with 15 bases between them. CDR1 is MNHEY and CDR2 is SVGEGT in the germline V gene. The CDR3 DNA sequence: TGTGCCAGCAGCAACACCCGGGGCCCCCAAGAGACCCAGTACTTC. As protein: CASSNTRGPQETQYF.

This clone occurred many times. This chain uses TRBV4-3 with TRBJ2-7; D perhaps matches TRBD2 (5 bases). CDR3 size: 14 residues. V was clipped by 1 base and J by 5 bases, with 12 bases between them. CDR1 is LGHNA, CDR2 YSLEER, per germline. This CDR3 reads CASSQAGGYDEQYF. The CDR3, as DNA: TGCGCCAGCAGCCAAGCGGGCGGGTACGACGAGCAGTACTTC.

There are a few counts of this clone. V gene TRBV29-1 combines with J gene TRBJ2-1, with TRBD1 matching over 7 bases. Germline V gene data show CDR1 as SQVTM and CDR2 as ANQGSEA. J gave up 15 bases and V 4 bases, and 12 bases lay outside the gene matches. The CDR3 is 12 amino acids. As DNA, the CDR3 is TGCAGCGTTGGGTCCGAGGGAAGGGGGCGGTTCTTC. It specifies CSVGSEGRGRFF.

This clone came up many times. The chain is built from TRBV6-1 and TRBJ1-4; D uncertain. This CDR3 is 11 amino acids long. Trimming left V 7 bases short and J 3 bases short, with 3 bases between. Germline loops: CDR1 MNHNS, CDR2 SASEGT. The CDR3 DNA reads as TGTGCCAGCATGGCTAATGAAAAACTGTTTTTT. It codes for CASMANEKLFF.

This clone was detected ten times or more. This chain uses TRBV7-2 with TRBJ2-3; 9 nucleotides line up with TRBD2. The germline V gene has CDR1 SGHTA and CDR2 FQGNSA. With 7 bases clipped from V and 5 bases from J, the junction kept 7 bases outside the gene matches. The CDR3 runs 14 residues. The CDR3 DNA reads TGTGCCAGCAATATAGCGGGAGTGTTAGATACGCAGTATTTT. Translation gives CASNIAGVLDTQYF.

This clone was found a few times. The V gene is TRBV25-1, the J gene TRBJ2-1, with D unclear. The CDR3 has 16 amino acids. The V gene's germline CDR1 is MGHDK and CDR2 SYGVNS. Trimming took off 0 bases at V and 5 bases at J, with 14 bases between the two ends. The CDR3 sequence is CASSEYQGFVHNEQFF. The CDR3 DNA follows: TGTGCCAGCAGTGAATACCAAGGCTTTGTCCACAATGAGCAGTTCTTC.

Many counts were recorded for this clone. The rearrangement joins TRBV11-2 to TRBJ1-4; no reliable D call. The germline CDR1 and CDR2 sequences are SGHAT and FQNNGV. Trimming pared 0 bases from V and 5 bases from J, leaving 10 bases between. CDR3 length: 15 amino acids. Here the CDR3 reads CASSLDASPNEKLFF. As DNA, the CDR3 is TGTGCCAGCAGCTTAGATGCATCCCCAAATGAAAAACTGTTTTTT.

The table lists this clone with a few counts. A much larger clone differs by one base, so this may be a read error. This chain uses TRBV29-1 with TRBJ2-3; D not certain. This CDR3 has 12 residues. V lost 0 bases, J lost 2 bases, and 3 bases lay in between. CDR1 and CDR2 from the germline V gene are SQVTM and ANQGSEA. The CDR3 sequence is CSVEEVTDTQYF. CDR3 bases: TGCAGCGTTGAAGAAGTCACAGATACGCAGTATTTT.

This clone has at least ten counts. The V gene is TRBV13, the J gene TRBJ2-2; tentatively, D is TRBD1 or TRBD2 (6 bases each). With 5 bases removed from V and 6 bases from J, the gap between germline ends came to 19 bases. The CDR3 runs 16 residues. Germline loops: CDR1 PRHDT, CDR2 FYEKMQ (reference sequence). The CDR3 nucleotides read TGTGCCAGCAGCACCCCTAGGGGGGCGGGCCCCGGGGAGCTGTTTTTT. This sequence encodes CASSTPRGAGPGELFF. Complete variable domain (other parts from reference TRBV13 and TRBJ2-2): AAGVIQSPRHLIKEKRETATLKCYPIPRHDTVYWYQQGPGQDPQFLISFYEKMQSDKGSIPDRFSAQQFSDYHSELNMSSLELGDSALYFCASSTPRGAGPGELFFGEGSRLTVL.

This clone showed up many times. The J gene is TRBJ2-1, the V gene TRBV27; TRBD2 might be the D (6 bases). CDR1 MNHEY and CDR2 SMNVEV come from the germline V gene (reference sequence). Trimming cost V 11 bases and J 8 bases, with 19 bases left between them. This CDR3 contains 13 residues. The CDR3 sequence is CASSGGNLDEQFF. The CDR3 DNA is TGTGCCTCCTCTGGCGGGAACTTGGATGAGCAGTTCTTC.

This clone was found many times. The rearrangement links TRBV2 to TRBJ2-3; D possibly corresponds to TRBD1 (6 bases). Germline assignment: CDR1 SNHLY and CDR2 FYNNEI. V lost 8 bases to trimming and J lost 0 bases, with 15 bases between them. CDR3 length equals 15 residues. The CDR3 nucleotides are TGTGCCAGCCGGTGGGGGCATCAGAGCACAGATACGCAGTATTTT. Translating it yields CASRWGHQSTDTQYF.

This clone was counted many times. The V gene is TRBV28, the J gene TRBJ1-1; no clear D gene. Germline V gene data show CDR1 as MDHEN and CDR2 as SYDVKM. Trimming took 2 bases from V and 2 from J, leaving 9 bases between them. CDR3 length equals 14 residues. CDR3 in amino acids: CASSLGWGNTEAFF. DNA of the CDR3: TGTGCCAGCAGTTTAGGTTGGGGAAACACTGAAGCTTTCTTT.

This clone was recorded at least ten times. The chain is built from TRBV28 and TRBJ1-6; possible D gene TRBD1, 5 bases. This CDR3 has 14 amino acids. The germline CDR1 and CDR2 sequences are MDHEN and SYDVKM. The ends were cut back, 4 bases at V and 14 bases at J, with 18 bases in the middle. CDR3 loop: CASSSASAGGALHF. CDR3 coding DNA: TGTGCCAGCAGTTCCGCCTCAGCCGGGGGAGCCCTCCACTTT. Based on the CDR3 plus reference TRBV28 and TRBJ1-6, the full variable domain is DVKVTQSSRYLVKRTGEKVFLECVQDMDHENMFWYRQDPGLGLRLIYFSYDVKMKEKGDIPEGYSVSREKKERFSLILESASTNQTSMYLCASSSASAGGALHFGNGTRLTVT.

This clone was found a few times. This chain links TRBV27 with TRBJ2-7, with D possibly matching TRBD2 (6 bases). CDR1 is MNHEY and CDR2 is SMNVEV in the germline V gene (reference sequence). This CDR3 has 18 residues. V lost 8 bases and J 4 bases, leaving 30 bases between the germline ends. The CDR3 spells CASGLFATPGPRPYEQYF. The CDR3 nucleotides read TGTGCCAGCGGACTATTTGCGACCCCGGGTCCACGACCTTACGAGCAGTACTTC.

This clone was counted ten times or more. This CDR3 is also generated by other DNA sequences in the sample. This chain uses TRBV6-1 with TRBJ2-5; D gene uncertain. CDR1 is MNHNS and CDR2 is SASEGT in the germline V gene. V was trimmed by 4 bases and J by 3 bases, leaving 9 bases between them. This CDR3 is built from 13 residues. In DNA form, the CDR3 reads TGTGCCAGCAGTGGAGAAGCCAAAGAGACCCAGTACTTC. This encodes CASSGEAKETQYF.

With regard to this clone: The CDR3 end shows no conserved phenylalanine or tryptophan, and so a read error is likely. The gene calls are TRBV28 and TRBJ2-7, with a tentative D call TRBD2 (5 bases). Germline V lookup: CDR1 MDHEN, CDR2 SYDVKM. Trimming pared 4 bases from V and 2 bases from J, leaving 12 bases between. The CDR3 runs 14 residues. CDR3 region: CASSYDLGAYEQYL. In DNA form, the CDR3 reads TGTGCCAGCAGTTACGACCTCGGGGCCTACGAGCAGTACCTC.

This clone occurred many times. The chain combines TRBV6-5 with TRBJ1-3; possible D gene TRBD1, 5 bases. CDR1 and CDR2 from the germline V gene are MNHEY and SVGAGI. V was cut by 2 bases and J by 0 bases, with 8 bases left in between. CDR3 size: 15 residues. The CDR3 is CASSYLRASGNTIYF. The CDR3 DNA reads TGTGCCAGCAGTTACCTCAGGGCCTCTGGAAACACCATATATTTT.

This clone came up many times. This sequence joins TRBV7-2 and TRBJ2-7; a possible D gene is TRBD2 (5 bases). CDR1 and CDR2 (germline): SGHTA, FQGNSA. Trimming stripped 2 bases from V and 4 bases from J, with 15 bases between. This CDR3 region has 15 residues. The CDR3 sequence is CASSLISLAPYEQYF. CDR3 coding DNA: TGTGCCAGCAGCTTAATCTCGCTAGCTCCTTACGAGCAGTACTTC.

The table lists this clone with many counts. The chain couples TRBV5-1 to TRBJ2-7, with 9 bases aligning to TRBD1. The CDR3 extends over 14 amino acids. The V gene's germline CDR1 is SGHRS and CDR2 YFSETQ. V shed 5 bases, J shed 7 bases, and the junction held 10 bases outside the gene matches. CDR3 loop: CASSSGQGTGEQYF. DNA of the CDR3: TGCGCCAGCAGTTCGGGACAGGGAACGGGTGAGCAGTACTTC.